The 15 T cell receptor beta chains reported below all come from one sample, sequenced in a study of cytomegalovirus exposure and HLA in healthy donors. The PCR used 60 Vbeta and 13 Jbeta primers. Produced via immunoSEQ multiplex PCR; TCRdb's table is partial and in-frame only. This sample contains 100,000 to 150,000 clones. Input material: PBMCs. The receptors here all came from a man aged 35-49 years in good health and CMV-seronegative.

The chain uses TRBV13 and TRBJ2-5; 7 positions agree with TRBD2. The CDR3 totals 13 residues. Germline V gene sequence: CDR1 PRHDT, CDR2 FYEKMQ (reference sequence). With V trimmed by 4 bases and J by 5 bases, 4 bases remained unmatched. The CDR3 loop is CASSSAGVETQYF. CDR3 bases: TGTGCCAGCAGCTCCGCGGGGGTCGAGACCCAGTACTTC.

The chain has TRBV11-2 and TRBJ2-7; 8 bases align to TRBD1. CDR1 is SGHAT, CDR2 FQNNGV, per germline. The CDR3 is 14 residues long. V dropped 4 bases and J dropped 7; count of bases not matched to a gene: 9. The DNA for the CDR3 is TGTGCCAGCAGCTGGGGACAGGCCAATGGAGAGCAGTACTTC. It translates to CASSWGQANGEQYF.

In regard to this clone: The identical CDR3 is also encoded by other nucleotide sequences in the sample. This chain joins TRBV10-3 and TRBJ1-5; tentatively, D is TRBD1 (6 bases). Deletions cut 4 bases from V and 1 base from J, with 8 bases between. The CDR3 is 14 residues long. From germline, CDR1 is ENHRY and CDR2 SYGVKD. CDR3 in DNA: TGTGCCATCAGTGGAGGACAGAGCAATCAGCCCCAGCATTTT. Encoded protein: CAISGGQSNQPQHF.

CDR3 in DNA: TGCGCCAGCAGCTTGGGGCAGTACAATGAGCAGTTCTTC. Translating it yields CASSLGQYNEQFF. The gene calls are TRBV5-1 and TRBJ2-1; the D is unclear. This CDR3 spans 13 amino acids. Germline CDR1 reads SGHRS; CDR2 reads YFSETQ. Trimming removed 0 bases from V and 4 bases from J, with 5 bases in between.

The rearrangement links TRBV5-6 to TRBJ2-7; 9 positions match TRBD2. V lost 1 base, J lost 7 bases, and 12 bases stayed unmatched. The CDR3 is 16 amino acids. In germline, CDR1 is SGHDT, CDR2 YYEEEE. The CDR3 loop reads CASSLMELAGHLEQYF. The DNA for the CDR3 is TGTGCCAGCAGCTTGATGGAGCTAGCGGGACATCTTGAGCAGTACTTC.

This rearrangement joins TRBV29-1 to TRBJ2-5, with D perhaps matching TRBD1 (5 bases). With 3 bases removed from V and 5 bases from J, the gap between germline ends came to 10 bases. There are 12 residues in the CDR3. The germline CDR1 and CDR2 sequences are SQVTM and ANQGSEA. CDR3: CSVDQGWETQYF. The CDR3 DNA sequence: TGCAGCGTTGATCAGGGATGGGAGACCCAGTACTTC.

This chain uses TRBV7-9 with TRBJ2-7; D possibly corresponds to TRBD1 (5 bases). Per germline, CDR1 SEHNR and CDR2 FQNEAQ (reference sequence). V lost 5 bases and J lost 2, with 25 bases in between. The CDR3 sequence is 18 residues long. CDR3 bases: TGTGCCAGCAGCGCCGGCATACGGAGACCCAGGGCCCCCTACGAGCAGTACTTC. It yields the protein CASSAGIRRPRAPYEQYF.

J is TRBJ1-5 and V is TRBV27, with 8 bases that match TRBD1. CDR3 length: 15 amino acids. V lost 2 bases to trimming and J lost 5 bases; unmatched junction nucleotides: 5. Per the germline V gene, CDR1 is MNHEY and CDR2 is SMNVEV (reference sequence). The CDR3 loop reads CASSLRTGYDQPQHF. The CDR3 coding sequence is TGTGCCAGCAGTTTACGGACAGGGTATGATCAGCCCCAGCATTTT.

V and J are TRBV5-1 and TRBJ2-3; 12 nucleotides match TRBD2. Germline V gene lookup returns CDR1 SGHRS and CDR2 YFSETQ. Trimming removed 1 base from V and 0 bases from J; junction bases left unmatched: 3. There are 17 residues in the CDR3. This CDR3 reads CASSLTSGRPSTDTQYF. The CDR3, as DNA: TGCGCCAGCAGCTTGACTAGCGGGAGGCCGAGCACAGATACGCAGTATTTT.

V is TRBV11-3 and J is TRBJ2-7, with D possibly matching TRBD1 (5 bases). Trimming removed 4 bases from V and 0 bases from J, with 13 bases in between. The CDR3 has 15 residues. The germline V gene encodes CDR1 SGHNT and CDR2 YENEEA. CDR3 residues: CASSYIAQVSYEQYF. The CDR3 nucleotides are TGTGCCAGCAGCTACATCGCACAGGTCTCCTACGAGCAGTACTTC.

CDR3 protein: CASRGPSGSSGYEQYF. CDR3 nucleotides: TGTGCCAGCAGGGGGCCTAGCGGGAGTTCGGGCTACGAGCAGTACTTC. The chain links TRBV19 to TRBJ2-7, with 10 nucleotides matching TRBD2. J was trimmed by 3 bases and V by 9 bases; bases with no gene match: 14. The CDR3 spans 16 residues. Germline V gives CDR1 LNHDA, CDR2 SQIVND (reference sequence).

This chain connects TRBV5-4 to TRBJ2-1; TRBD1 aligns across 9 bases. V trimming: 0 bases; J trimming: 7 bases; junction bases outside the gene matches: 5. The CDR3 consists of 15 residues. Germline CDR1 is SGHNT and CDR2 is YYREEE (reference sequence). The CDR3 region is CASSLARGTGNEQFF. The CDR3 DNA follows: TGTGCCAGCAGCTTGGCCCGCGGGACAGGGAATGAGCAGTTCTTC.

This sequence joins TRBV29-1 and TRBJ1-4, with 10 nucleotides matching TRBD1. From germline, CDR1 is SQVTM and CDR2 ANQGSEA. This CDR3 contains 13 residues. The V gene end was trimmed by 6 bases and the J gene end by 7 bases; junction bases not matched to a gene: 5. For the CDR3, the DNA is TGCAGCGTCACCGACAGGGGGCGTGAAAAACTGTTTTTT. Its protein is CSVTDRGREKLFF.

The chain combines TRBV15 with TRBJ1-2, with unresolved D. The CDR3 totals 14 residues. Trimming took 0 bases from V and 0 from J, leaving 5 bases between them. Germline V gene sequence: CDR1 LNHNV, CDR2 YYDKDF (reference sequence). CDR3 residues: CATSRESPNYGYTF. In nucleotides, the CDR3 is TGTGCCACCAGCAGAGAAAGCCCTAACTATGGCTACACCTTC. The full variable domain, rest sourced from reference TRBV15 and TRBJ1-2, is DAMVIQNPRYQVTQFGKPVTLSCSQTLNHNVMYWYQQKSSQAPKLLFHYYDKDFNNEADTPDNFQSRRPNTSFCFLDIRSPGLGDTAMYLCATSRESPNYGYTFGSGTRLTVV.

The CDR3 nucleotides read TGCGCCAGCAGCTCGAGGGACAGGGGGCGCCTCGAGCAGTACTTC. This encodes CASSSRDRGRLEQYF. The rearrangement uses TRBV5-1 and TRBJ2-7; 12 bases match TRBD1. CDR1 is SGHRS and CDR2 is YFSETQ in the germline V gene. The CDR3 covers 15 residues. V dropped 3 bases and J dropped 6; count of bases not matched to a gene: 7.